Listed below are T cell receptor beta chains from one sample, sequenced in a study of Ad26.COV2.S vaccination and SARS-CoV-2 variants. Generated by immunoSEQ multiplex PCR, the TCRdb table keeps only in-frame clones and is missing some. The sample shows about 480,000 clones, roughly nine tenths of them seen only once. The sequences come from peripheral blood, collected in a trial of Ad26.COV2.S vaccine versus placebo. The receptors originated from a person between 18 and 59 years old who received the Ad26.COV2.S COVID-19 vaccine or a placebo. Both conserved end residues are part of each CDR3. A D gene is named only where the DNA matches it firmly. The size entry is marked missing in some rows and otherwise reads once, few, many or a size class.

NA	TRBD1	TRBV10-3	TRBJ1-5	TGTGCCATCAGTTCCGACAGGGCCCAGCCCCAGCATTTT	CAISSDRAQPQHF
NA	NA	TRBV5-1	TRBJ1-1	TGCGCCAGCAGCTTGGGCGCGGCAGGACGAGGAACGGCTGAAGCTTTCTTT	CASSLGAAGRGTAEAFF
NA	TRBD1	TRBV7-3	TRBJ1-1	TGTGCCAGCAGCGCCTTACAGGGGAGTACTGAAGCTTTCTTT	CASSALQGSTEAFF
few	TRBD1	TRBV5-1	TRBJ1-6	TGCGCCAGCAGCTTGGTCGGACAGGGAAGATCACCCCTCCACTTT	CASSLVGQGRSPLHF
NA	NA	TRBV7-2	TRBJ2-3	TGTGCCAGCAGCTTAAGCGAGACCACAGATACGCAGTATTTT	CASSLSETTDTQYF
once	NA	TRBV19	TRBJ2-6	TGTGCCAGTAGTTTGGACGGAACTGGGGCCAACGTCCTGACTTTC	CASSLDGTGANVLTF
NA	NA	TRBV18	TRBJ2-1	TGTGCCAGCTCACCTTCCCCAGGGAATATTTTAACCTACAATGAGCAGTTCTTC	CASSPSPGNILTYNEQFF
NA	NA	TRBV6-6	TRBJ2-5	TGTGCCAGCAGTTTACACCAAGAGACCCAGTACTTC	CASSLHQETQYF
NA	NA	TRBV19	TRBJ1-2	TGTGCCAGTAGTATAGGAAGGAACTATGGCTACACCTTC	CASSIGRNYGYTF
NA	TRBD2	TRBV3-1/TRBV3-2	TRBJ2-1	TGTGCCAGCAGCCAAGATAGGACTAGAGCCTACAATGAGCAGTTCTTC	CASSQDRTRAYNEQFF
once	NA	TRBV6-2/TRBV6-3	TRBJ2-2	TGTGCCAGCAGTTACCGGGGGCCCGGGGAGCTGTTTTTT	CASSYRGPGELFF
NA	TRBD2	TRBV5-1	TRBJ2-2	TGCGCCAGCAGCTCAGGACTAGCGGAGCACACCGGGGAGCTGTTTTTT	CASSSGLAEHTGELFF
NA	TRBD1	TRBV4-1	TRBJ1-1	TGCGCCAGCAGTCCCCCGTTTGAAAGGACAGGGGCTTTCTTT	CASSPPFERTGAFF
NA	NA	TRBV19	TRBJ1-1	TGTGCCAGTAGTATAGATCGATTATGGGGGACTCAGAACACTGAAGCTTTCTTT	CASSIDRLWGTQNTEAFF
NA	NA	TRBV5-1	TRBJ2-7	TGCGCCAGCAGCTCATCGACAGTAAGGGGCGAGCAGTACTTC	CASSSSTVRGEQYF
NA	NA	TRBV11-2	TRBJ2-1	TGTGCCAGCAGCTTAGATTTTGGTGAGCAGTTCTTC	CASSLDFGEQFF
few	TRBD1	TRBV18	TRBJ1-2	TGTGCCAGCTCACGGGAGGGGGCTGGTGGCTACACCTTC	CASSREGAGGYTF
NA	NA	TRBV25-1	TRBJ1-2	TGTGCCAGCAGTGATTCCCGGACAGCCGGAGGCTACACCTTC	CASSDSRTAGGYTF
NA	TRBD2	TRBV19	TRBJ2-7	TGTGCCAGTAGTATAGGGGCGGGAGATAGCCACGAGCAGTACTTC	CASSIGAGDSHEQYF
NA	NA	TRBV7-8	TRBJ1-1	TGTGCCAGCAGCTTGGGGCGTGGGAGGGGCACTGAAGCTTTCTTT	CASSLGRGRGTEAFF
NA	NA	TRBV29-1	TRBJ2-1	TGCAGCGTTGAGGGAGGAAACTCCTACAATGAGCAGTTCTTC	CSVEGGNSYNEQFF
NA	TRBD2	TRBV11-2	TRBJ2-1	TGTGCCAGCCGTTCACCGGGACTAGCCTTCGGGGAGCAGTTCTTC	CASRSPGLAFGEQFF
NA	NA	TRBV21-1	TRBJ2-7	TGTGCCAGCAGCAAGCGGGGACAGTTAGGCCTCTTAGACCGCTCCGAGCAGTACTTC	CASSKRGQLGLLDRSEQYF
NA	NA	TRBV6-2/TRBV6-3	TRBJ2-5	TGTGCCAGCAGTTACGGGCACGGGGGAGGAGAGGAGACCCAGTACTTC	CASSYGHGGGEETQYF
NA	NA	TRBV19	TRBJ1-1	TGTGCCAGCCCTCCGACACTGGGACAAAGAGAGAACGGCACTGAAGCTTTCTTT	CASPPTLGQRENGTEAFF
NA	TRBD1	TRBV6-5	TRBJ1-1	TGTGCCAGCAGTCCCAGGACAGGACTAGCTTTCTTT	CASSPRTGLAFF
NA	NA	TRBV25-1	TRBJ1-2	TGTGCCAGCAGTCGAGCAAACAGGGATGGCTACACCTTC	CASSRANRDGYTF
once	TRBD1	TRBV27	TRBJ2-6	TGTGCCACGACAACCGGGACAGGGTTCTCCGGGGCCAACGTCCTGACTTTC	CATTTGTGFSGANVLTF
NA	TRBD1	TRBV28	TRBJ1-4	TGTGCCAGCAGTCCAAACAGGGGGCGGATTGAAAAACTGTTTTTT	CASSPNRGRIEKLFF
once	TRBD1	TRBV5-4	TRBJ1-2	TGTGCCAGCAATAACCCGGGACAGGTTCTCGCGGGTGGCTACACCTTC	CASNNPGQVLAGGYTF
NA	NA	TRBV19	TRBJ1-3	TGTGCCAGTAGACAGAGGGCTGGAAACACCATATATTTT	CASRQRAGNTIYF
NA	NA	TRBV13	TRBJ1-1	TGTGCCAGCAGCCCACACGCGGGGATGAACACTGAAGCTTTCTTT	CASSPHAGMNTEAFF
NA	TRBD1	TRBV27	TRBJ1-1	TGTGCCAGCAGACGACAGGGCCCCACTGAAGCTTTCTTT	CASRRQGPTEAFF
few	NA	TRBV5-5	TRBJ1-5	TGTGCCAGCAGCTTATCTGGTCAGCCCCAGCATTTT	CASSLSGQPQHF
NA	NA	TRBV19	TRBJ2-7	TGTGCCAGTAGTCTTAGACCCGTCTCCTACGAGCAGTACTTC	CASSLRPVSYEQYF
NA	TRBD1	TRBV30	TRBJ2-1	TGTGCCTGGAGTTCGGACAGGCGGCAGTTCTTC	CAWSSDRRQFF
NA	TRBD1	TRBV7-3	TRBJ2-7	TGTGCCAGCAGCTCCTTACCCGGGACAGGCAGCTCCTACGAGCAGTACTTC	CASSSLPGTGSSYEQYF
few	NA	TRBV19	TRBJ2-5	TGTGCCAGTAGTCGAGACAGGAGGGAGACCCAGTACTTC	CASSRDRRETQYF
NA	TRBD1	TRBV6-5	TRBJ1-5	TGTGCCAGCAGTAAGACAGGGGGCCGTCAGCCCCAGCATTTT	CASSKTGGRQPQHF
NA	TRBD2	TRBV4-1	TRBJ2-5	TGCGCCAGCAGCCCCGGACTAGCGGGAGGGGGTGGGGAGACCCAGTACTTC	CASSPGLAGGGGETQYF
NA	NA	TRBV7-9	TRBJ1-1	TGTGCCAGCAGCTTAGGGGGGCTCACCCTTGAAGCTTTCTTT	CASSLGGLTLEAFF
NA	NA	TRBV19	TRBJ2-3	TGTGCCAGTAGTATAGCTGCAACAGATACGCAGTATTTT	CASSIAATDTQYF
NA	NA	TRBV28	TRBJ1-2	TGTGCCAGCAAGAGGGTAACCGCCTATGGCTACACCTTC	CASKRVTAYGYTF
NA	NA	TRBV11-3	TRBJ2-1	TGTGCCAGCAGCTTGAATCCGGGACGGTACAATGAGCAGTTCTTC	CASSLNPGRYNEQFF
NA	TRBD2	TRBV11-2	TRBJ2-1	TGTGCCAGCAGCCGGGGACTAGCGTACAATGAGCAGTTCTTC	CASSRGLAYNEQFF
NA	TRBD1	TRBV29-1	TRBJ1-1	TGCAGCGCTAGGACAGGGAGGAACACTGAAGCTTTCTTT	CSARTGRNTEAFF
NA	NA	TRBV19	TRBJ1-2	TGTGCCAGTAGTATGCGGGCGTATTTGAGCTACACCTTC	CASSMRAYLSYTF
NA	TRBD2	TRBV29-1	TRBJ2-3	TGCAGCGTCACTAGACTAGCGGGAGACGGAGATACGCAGTATTTT	CSVTRLAGDGDTQYF
NA	NA	TRBV27	TRBJ2-1	TGTGCCAGCAGTCAATTTAGCGGTGAGCAGTTCTTC	CASSQFSGEQFF
once	NA	TRBV28	TRBJ1-1	TGTGCCAGCAGGGGCCAGGGAGGGACGAACACTGAAGCTTTCTTT	CASRGQGGTNTEAFF
NA	TRBD1	TRBV2	TRBJ2-5	TGTGCCAGCAGTGAACTCCCGACAGGGATCGGGACCCAGTACTTC	CASSELPTGIGTQYF
NA	TRBD2	TRBV7-3	TRBJ2-5	TGTGCCAGCAGTTCGCCGGGACTAGCGGGAGGAGAGACCCAGTACTTC	CASSSPGLAGGETQYF
NA	NA	TRBV7-3	TRBJ1-1	TGTGCCAGCAGCTCCCGGGCTGGGGACACTGAAGCTTTCTTT	CASSSRAGDTEAFF